The following is a T cell receptor beta chain sequence with its context. The data were taken from a study of OX40 agonist ivuxolimab in advanced cancers. Turning to the study itself: The study treated patients with ivuxolimab, an agonistic anti-OX40 (CD134) antibody. Males comprised around 80% of the group, whose mean age was 60 years (range about 20 to 90).

Sequencing used immunoSEQ multiplex PCR; TCRdb keeps in-frame clones, though not all of them. The profile shows roughly 29,000 clones, around 86% of them singletons. The sequence came from an adult with an advanced solid tumor such as melanoma, head and neck, liver or kidney cancer. Here the sequenced sample was CD4+ or CD8+ T cells sorted from blood, taken in a trial of the OX40 agonist ivuxolimab.

The CDR3 bases are TGTGCCAGCAGTTTACTAGCGGGGGGGCATGTAGATACGCAGTATTTT. Amino acids: CASSLLAGGHVDTQYF. This chain uses TRBV27 with TRBJ2-3, with TRBD2 identical over 12 bases. Losses at the gene ends were 2 bases for V and 5 bases for J; bases not matched to a gene: 5. CDR3 length: 16 residues. The germline V gene encodes CDR1 MNHEY and CDR2 SMNVEV (reference sequence).